This TCR beta chain was identified during a study of T-cell memory formation after mild COVID-19 (dated by TCRdb to the early 2020s). Study-level background: TCR sequence clusters from the two donors were found to be largely donor specific. In two donors, T-cell clones that expanded and contracted after mild COVID-19 were tracked by sequencing TCRalpha and TCRbeta repertoires over time. Two young, previously healthy adult volunteers made up the cohort, one male and one female. General conclusions and limits of the study: Only a couple of mild cases were covered by the study, and larger cohorts that include severe cases with pre-infection samples were considered necessary. Contracting CD4+ clones turned up mainly in the CM and EM memory subsets, whereas EMRA was where CD8+ clones were enriched. From day 15 to 85, contracting clones showed balanced CD4/CD8 phenotypes, whereas a second wave of clones that expanded from day 15 to 37 leaned towards CD4+. The detection of some responding clones in pre-infection memory suggests that pre-existing cross-reactive memory T cells joined the SARS-CoV-2 response. Whether the second-wave clones peaking on day 37 were SARS-CoV-2 specific was not confirmed.

Concerning this clonotype: Its antigen is currently not known. The sample holds no much larger clone one base away, and base qualities are not on file.

PBMCs were isolated by Ficoll-Paque density gradient centrifugation. According to the germline V gene, CDR1 reads ENHRY and CDR2 reads SYGVKD. At the junction V is shortened by 3 bases and J by 2 bases, with 11 bases in between. The CDR3, cysteine through phenylalanine, is 15 amino acids long. Here the CDR3 DNA is all that survives: 45 bases in frame from base 1. The data were produced on an Illumina NovaSeq 6000. Using 5'RACE with constant-segment primers, TCRalpha and TCRbeta cDNA libraries were constructed, with sample barcodes and unique molecular identifiers added in the process. Trizol reagent was used to extract RNA from every sample. The libraries were amplified in two PCR steps, and the second step added a second sample barcode and Illumina TruSeq adapters. Sequencing of libraries was performed on an Illumina NovaSeq with 2 x 150 bp paired-end reads. The study's own analysis went as follows. With migec v1.2.7, reads were demultiplexed and then collapsed into UMI-guided consensus sequences. Using mixcr v2.1.11, UMI consensuses were aligned to TRA and TRB V and J templates and then assembled into clonotypes. A clonotype was counted as expanded or contracted only when both edgeR and NoisET called the clonotype significant, with the noise models trained on biological replicates. For edgeR calls, the thresholds were a false discovery rate-adjusted p below 0.01 and a log2 fold-change of 1. As an exploratory analysis of dynamics, max-normalized trajectories of the 1000 most abundant clonotypes were examined by PCA with hierarchical clustering. Separately sequenced CD4+ and CD8+ repertoires were used to assign the CD4 or CD8 phenotype of responding clones. The public sequencing data were trimmed at Q25 with fastp and processed into clonotypes with MiXCR by TCRdb, which kept only in-frame beta chains. One record per CDR3 amino acid sequence lists the most common genes and DNA. TCRdb, rather than the study authors, made the V and J calls. Within this sample are about 560,000 distinct CDR3 sequences, with 20% to 25% of them counted one time only. The ten biggest clones cover around 7.7% of the sample.

The clonotype comes from an adult woman who had mild COVID-19 (a few samples of this study predate the infection). The sample titles of this study are shuffled in the database, so cell type and time point are left out; the donor was told from shared clones. Sequencing was performed on PBMCs or a T cell subset sorted from them (not recorded which). This sequence uses TRBV10-3 and TRBJ1-5; D gene: possibly TRBD1, on 5 matching bases. The CDR3 protein sequence reads: CAISDGAGRNQPQHF. In nucleotides, the sequence is TGTGCCATCAGTGATGGGGCGGGTCGCAATCAGCCCCAGCATTTT.